The 18 T cell receptor beta chains in this list originate from one sample, sequenced in a study of shared clonotypes between healthy human individuals. Method: immunoSEQ multiplex PCR; TCRdb's copy keeps in-frame clones and lacks some. The table records over a million clones, around 82% of them present only once. Sequenced: memory CD4+ T cells from PBMCs. As for subset: CD45RA-negative fraction. These receptors were obtained from a man between 18 and 35 years old in good health. Some clones in this sample may be carry-over from other donors' samples.

This sequence joins TRBV19 and TRBJ2-6, with 13 bases fitting TRBD2. Germline values: CDR1 LNHDA, CDR2 SQIVND (reference sequence). V shed 4 bases, J shed 0 bases, and the junction held 3 bases outside the gene matches. The CDR3 sequence is 18 residues long. The CDR3 loop reads CASSRGLAGNSGANVLTF. The CDR3 bases are TGTGCCAGTAGTAGGGGACTAGCGGGGAACTCTGGGGCCAACGTCCTGACTTTC.

The V gene is TRBV10-3, the J gene TRBJ2-3; 10 bases are a match to TRBD2. This CDR3 comprises 21 residues. J lost 3 bases, V lost 0 bases, and 18 bases had no gene match. Germline V CDR1 and CDR2: ENHRY, SYGVKD. The CDR3 region has the DNA TGTGCCATCAGTGAGTCGAGGCTGGCTAGCGGGAGCAGTTTTGATACAGATACGCAGTATTTT. Its translation is CAISESRLASGSSFDTDTQYF.

The chain is built from TRBV28 and TRBJ1-1; 9 bases fit TRBD1. This CDR3 is built from 16 residues. The germline V gene has CDR1 MDHEN and CDR2 SYDVKM. With V trimmed by 6 bases and J by 4 bases, 12 bases remained unmatched. CDR3 residues: CASRQGGTGLSTEAFF. In nucleotides, the CDR3 is TGTGCCAGCAGGCAAGGGGGGACAGGGTTGAGCACTGAAGCTTTCTTT.

The CDR3 protein is CASSAGGADNSPLHF. The CDR3 nucleotides are TGTGCCAGCAGTGCCGGGGGGGCCGATAATTCACCCCTCCACTTT. V and J are TRBV6-5 and TRBJ1-6, with TRBD1 as a possible D gene (6 bases). The CDR3 spans 15 residues. The germline V and J ends were trimmed by 5 bases and 5 bases, with 13 bases remaining between them. Germline V gene sequence: CDR1 MNHEY, CDR2 SVGAGI.

The rearrangement uses TRBV30 and TRBJ2-7, with D possibly matching TRBD2 (6 bases). The germline CDR1 and CDR2 sequences are GTSNPN and SVGIG (reference sequence). The CDR3 runs 15 residues. Deletions cut 2 bases from V and 2 bases from J, with 16 bases between. CDR3 in amino acids: CAWSLVGSGPYEQYF. CDR3 nucleotide sequence: TGTGCCTGGAGTTTGGTTGGTAGCGGCCCCTACGAGCAGTACTTC.

This clone was counted only a few times. The chain is built from TRBV7-8 and TRBJ2-1, with 11 bases aligning to TRBD2. There are 16 residues in the CDR3. V shed 5 bases, J shed 7 bases, and the junction held 10 bases outside the gene matches. Germline lookup yields CDR1 SGHVS and CDR2 FQNEAQ. The chain's CDR3 is CASSPRRLAGRNEQFF. CDR3 in DNA: TGTGCCAGCAGCCCGCGGCGACTAGCGGGAAGAAATGAGCAGTTCTTC.

The chain combines TRBV19 with TRBJ1-2, with D possibly being TRBD1 (5 bases). This CDR3 is 13 amino acids long. Between the trimmed V and J ends, which lost 6 bases and 0 bases, there was a span of 8 bases. CDR1 is LNHDA, CDR2 SQIVND, per germline (reference sequence). CDR3 DNA: TGTGCCAGTAGGACACAGGCTAACTATGGCTACACCTTC. As protein: CASRTQANYGYTF.

This clone was detected only once. One end of the junction fails to match germline, which may point to a read error. At the DNA level, this CDR3 is encoded by other sequences in the same sample as well. The chain uses TRBV7-9 and TRBJ1-3, with unresolved D. Germline V gene lookup returns CDR1 SEHNR and CDR2 FQNEAQ (reference sequence). CDR3 length equals 14 residues. CDR3 protein: CASSLGFSGNTIYF. As DNA, the CDR3 is TGTGCCAGCAGTTTAGGGTTCTCTGGAAACACCATATATTTC.

Note on this clone: The identical CDR3 is also encoded by other nucleotide sequences in the sample. The rearrangement links TRBV9 to TRBJ1-2; D unresolved. CDR3 length: 13 residues. Per germline, CDR1 SGDLS and CDR2 YYNGEE. V was cut by 2 bases and J by 4 bases, with 9 bases left in between. CDR3 in amino acids: CASSVGVGYGYTF. CDR3 nucleotide sequence: TGTGCCAGCAGCGTTGGGGTTGGCTATGGCTACACCTTC. Full variable domain (missing parts from reference TRBV9 and TRBJ1-2): DSGVTQTPKHLITATGQRVTLRCSPRSGDLSVYWYQQSLDQGLQFLIQYYNGEERAKGNILERFSAQQFPDLHSELNLSSLELGDSALYFCASSVGVGYGYTFGSGTRLTVV.

The J gene is TRBJ2-7, the V gene TRBV28; 9 bases map to TRBD1. The CDR3 is 16 residues long. Unmatched junction bases numbered 9, after V lost 6 bases and J lost 0 bases. Germline values: CDR1 MDHEN, CDR2 SYDVKM. CDR3 amino acids: CASSVPGTGNSYEQYF. The CDR3 DNA is TGTGCCAGCAGCGTTCCCGGGACAGGGAACTCCTACGAGCAGTACTTC.

This clone was observed once. The chain employs TRBV28 and TRBJ2-7; D might be TRBD1 (5 bases). Germline values: CDR1 MDHEN, CDR2 SYDVKM. This CDR3 has 15 amino acids. V lost 5 bases and J lost 0, with 14 bases in between. The CDR3 protein is CASSPPKGISYEQYF. The CDR3 bases are TGTGCCAGCAGTCCCCCCAAGGGGATCTCCTACGAGCAGTACTTC.

The chain recombines TRBV2 with TRBJ1-4; D unclear. This CDR3 comprises 12 residues. Trimming left V 11 bases short and J 8 bases short, with 15 bases between. CDR1 is SNHLY and CDR2 is FYNNEI in the germline V gene. CDR3 coding DNA: TGTGCCTGTGCCGCCAGGAGAGAAAAACTGTTTTTT. Its protein product is CACAARREKLFF.

V usage is TRBV2 and J usage is TRBJ2-1; tentatively, D is TRBD2 (6 bases). The CDR3 runs to 12 residues. CDR1 is SNHLY and CDR2 is FYNNEI in the germline V gene. With 5 bases removed from V and 9 bases from J, the gap between germline ends came to 11 bases. The CDR3 is CASSLGGFEQFF. The CDR3 coding sequence is TGTGCCAGCAGTCTGGGGGGATTTGAGCAGTTCTTC.

This chain connects TRBV6-1 to TRBJ2-7; 10 bases align to TRBD2. V gave up 7 bases and J gave up 4 bases; unmatched junction bases: 10. Germline CDR1 MNHNS, CDR2 SASEGT. The CDR3 is 15 residues long. CDR3 DNA sequence: TGTGCCAGCAACAGACTAGCGGGCGGGGGGTACGAGCAGTACTTC. Protein sequence: CASNRLAGGGYEQYF.

In regard to this clone: This specimen includes other DNA sequences encoding the same CDR3. V is TRBV20-1 and J is TRBJ1-3, with unresolved D. Trimming pared 3 bases from V and 4 bases from J, leaving 4 bases between. The CDR3 covers 11 residues. Germline CDR1 DFQATT, CDR2 SNEGSKA (reference sequence). CDR3 residues: CSARSGNTIYF. The CDR3 nucleotides are TGCAGTGCTAGGTCGGGAAACACCATATATTTT.

The V gene is TRBV7-9, the J gene TRBJ2-3, with D unresolved. Per the germline V gene, CDR1 is SEHNR and CDR2 is FQNEAQ (reference sequence). V gave up 5 bases and J gave up 0 bases, with 18 bases separating them. There are 17 residues in the CDR3. The CDR3 here is CASSPLAVSSSTDTQYF. CDR3 nucleotides: TGTGCCAGCAGCCCCCTCGCGGTGAGCTCTAGCACAGATACGCAGTATTTT.

The chain couples TRBV30 to TRBJ2-1; no reliable D call. Per germline, CDR1 GTSNPN and CDR2 SVGIG (reference sequence). The CDR3 has 12 residues. V was pared by 4 bases and J by 10 bases, with 14 bases between. The chain's CDR3 is CAWIDPAKEQFF. In DNA form, the CDR3 reads TGTGCCTGGATTGACCCGGCAAAAGAGCAGTTCTTC.

The V gene is TRBV12-5, the J gene TRBJ2-1; D gene uncertain. The ends were cut back, 6 bases at V and 8 bases at J, with 14 bases in the middle. The germline gives CDR1 LGHNT, CDR2 FRNRAP. The CDR3 extends over 13 amino acids. Here the CDR3 DNA reads TGTGCTAGTGGCTCATTAGGTGCTGATGAGCAGTTCTTC. It specifies CASGSLGADEQFF.